One T cell receptor (beta chain) is described in this entry. The entry originates in a study of technical replicates of blood from several donors. TCRdb's copy holds only in-frame clones and misses some; the assay was immunoSEQ multiplex PCR. The sample yields around 83,000 clones, approximately 91% seen once. The sample consisted of T cells isolated from PBMCs. This TCR derives from a human donor in good health. Some clones in this sample may be carry-over from other donors' samples.

Here the CDR3 DNA reads TGCGCCAGCAGCCAAGATCCAGCGGGACTAGCGAGAGAGACCCAGTACTTC. It codes for CASSQDPAGLARETQYF. The chain carries TRBV4-1 and TRBJ2-5; 10 positions agree with TRBD2. In germline, CDR1 is MGHRA, CDR2 YSYEKL. The CDR3 covers 17 residues. Germline trimming cut 0 bases from V and 4 bases from J; bases unmatched to any gene: 8.